This TCR beta chain was recorded in a study of T cells in Graves' hyperthyroidism and ophthalmopathy. Exclusion criteria comprised uncontrolled infection, other autoimmune disease, pregnancy or lactation. Each diagnosis was grounded in clinical symptoms, serum thyroxine and TRAb, thyroid ultrasound, and orbital computed tomography. V was trimmed by 10 bases and J by 2 bases, leaving 21 bases between them. Germline CDR1 SGHTA, CDR2 FQGNSA. This CDR3 comprises 15 residues. The study, taken as a whole, reports: Most expanded thyroid clonotypes above 0.001 also appeared in blood. Ophthalmopathy and stable hyperthyroidism were told apart by a 13 V-J model.

RNA transcripts were the template for amplifying TCR beta CDR3 regions. The HTBI primer set served for first-round RT-PCR of the TCR CDR3. TCRdb fed the multiplex PCR reads into MiXCR, producing one record per CDR3 protein. The sample lists a few hundred thousand distinct CDR3 sequences, approximately 48% occurring once. This clonotype has just a few counts. As yet, its antigen is unknown. Sequencing used peripheral blood or thyroid tissue (not recorded which). The chain uses TRBV7-2 and TRBJ2-7, with D tentatively TRBD1 or TRBD2 (5 bases each). The TCR was taken from an adult woman with Graves' disease, either hyperthyroidism or ophthalmopathy (not recorded which). The CDR3 nucleotides read TGTGCCATCAGTGGATTACGGGACGAGACCTACGAGCAGTACTTC. It specifies CAISGLRDETYEQYF.